The present TCR beta chain was sequenced within a study of T cells after yellow fever vaccination. Germline CDR1 MNHEY, CDR2 SVGEGT. There are 15 residues in the CDR3. Trimming took 0 bases from V and 10 from J, leaving 15 bases between them. Points from the study as a whole: The study found a weaker secondary response that peaked faster, day 5 versus 15. Shared CD4/CD8 clonotypes were a small share, likely from convergent recombination.

TCRdb reanalysed the 5' RACE reads using MiXCR and keeps one entry per CDR3 protein. The repertoire holds about 340,000 distinct CDR3 sequences, with 3% to 4.5% as singletons. This clonotype was seen a few times. As yet, its antigen is unknown. Sample: PBMCs, taken 5 days after the yellow fever booster vaccination. This clonotype originated in a young man who received the YFV17D yellow fever vaccine. The V call is TRBV6-2 or TRBV6-3, the J call TRBJ2-2; D uncertain. CDR3 sequence: CASSYSILAGEELFF. CDR3 DNA: TGTGCCAGCAGTTACTCGATTTTGGCAGGCGAGGAGCTGTTTTTT.